What follows are 23 T cell receptor beta chains derived from one specimen sequenced in a study of regulatory T cells in long-lasting Graves disease (dated by TCRdb to the early 2020s). The sample's time point label is to be understood as: persistent/refractory GD, antithyroid drugs over 5 years with positive TRAb. RNA was extracted from PBMCs in TRIzol for both TCR sequencing and RNA sequencing. The receptor library was made with multiplex PCR. Data came from an Illumina HiSeq 4000. iRepertoire HTBI primers and Arm-PCR amplification of CDR3 regions were used to construct TCR beta libraries. In TCRdb, the public reads were trimmed at Q25 with fastp and aligned with MiXCR, with productive beta chains retained. Each CDR3 protein gets just one entry, which takes the most common genes and DNA from the rows behind it. Recorded for this sample are 500,000 to 700,000 distinct CDR3 sequences; 30% of them occurred a single time. The ten biggest clones cover roughly 40% of the sample.

The sample was peripheral blood mononuclear cells (PBMCs), taken when the disease was refractory, from a patient treated with antithyroid drugs. All receptors derive from a female donor with Graves disease.

V gene TRBV9 combines with J gene TRBJ1-2, with D maybe TRBD1 (5 bases). The V and J ends lost 4 bases and 7 bases respectively, with 23 bases between them. CDR1 and CDR2 (germline): SGDLS, YYNGEE. The CDR3 has 16 amino acids. The chain's CDR3 is CASSPPSREEWRGYTF. In DNA form, the CDR3 reads TGTGCCAGCAGCCCCCCCTCCAGGGAGGAGTGGCGTGGCTACACCTTC.

The V and J genes are TRBV5-1 and TRBJ1-1; 8 nucleotides line up with TRBD1. In germline, CDR1 is SGHRS, CDR2 YFSETQ. The CDR3 covers 13 residues. J was trimmed by 5 bases and V by 4 bases; bases with no gene match: 4. The CDR3 DNA reads as TGCGCCAGCAGCACACAGGGGGAGACTGAAGCTTTCTTT. Translated, it gives CASSTQGETEAFF.

Points on this clonotype: One end of the junction does not line up with germline, which may come from a read error. The chain links TRBV29-1 to TRBJ1-1; 7 positions agree with TRBD1. The CDR3 loop spans 15 amino acids. Germline lookup yields CDR1 SQVTM and CDR2 ANQGSEA. This CDR3 is CSVEWSGGMNTKAFF. CDR3 DNA: TGCAGCGTTGAATGGTCAGGGGGGATGAACACTAAAGCTTTCTTT.

The rearrangement uses TRBV5-4 and TRBJ1-1; D gene unclear. CDR1 and CDR2 (germline): SGHNT, YYREEE (reference sequence). The CDR3 runs 14 residues. Trimming left V 4 bases short and J 2 bases short, with 12 bases between. CDR3 bases: TGTGCCAGCAGCCGTGGCCCCTATAACACTGAAGCTTTCTTT. As protein: CASSRGPYNTEAFF.

The rearrangement uses TRBV7-9 and TRBJ2-7; 12 bases align to TRBD2. Looked up from germline, CDR1 is SEHNR and CDR2 is FQNEAQ (reference sequence). This CDR3 is 16 amino acids long. Trimming removed 4 bases from V and 0 bases from J; junction bases left unmatched: 4. CDR3 bases: TGTGCCAGCAGCTGGCCTAGCGGGAGGGACTCCTACGAGCAGTACTTC. Translating it yields CASSWPSGRDSYEQYF. Full variable domain (outside the CDR3, taken from reference TRBV7-9 and TRBJ2-7): DTGVSQNPRHKITKRGQNVTFRCDPISEHNRLYWYRQTLGQGPEFLTYFQNEAQLEKSRLLSDRFSAERPKGSFSTLEIQRTEQGDSAMYLCASSWPSGRDSYEQYFGPGTRLTVT.

This clonotype was observed a handful of times. V and J are TRBV6-5 and TRBJ2-7; D unresolved. The CDR3 spans 13 residues. V was shortened by 0 bases and J by 3 bases, with 6 bases between the two germline ends. From germline, CDR1 is MNHEY and CDR2 SVGAGI. For the CDR3, the DNA is TGTGCCAGCAGTTACTCTGGCCTCTACGAGCAGTACTTC. Encoded protein: CASSYSGLYEQYF.

The rearrangement uses TRBV7-9 and TRBJ2-5; unclear D gene. V was pared by 5 bases and J by 1 base, with 14 bases between. The V gene's germline CDR1 is SEHNR and CDR2 FQNEAQ (reference sequence). This CDR3 is 15 amino acids long. CDR3 region: CASSSPRAFQETQYF. The CDR3 DNA sequence: TGTGCCAGCAGCAGTCCACGGGCCTTCCAAGAGACCCAGTACTTC.

The chain is built from TRBV12-3 or TRBV12-4 and TRBJ1-4; D is uncertain. The CDR3 loop spans 11 amino acids. Trimming shortened V by 6 bases and J by 13 bases, and 12 bases separated the two germline ends. The CDR3 loop is CASSKDRRLFF. DNA for the CDR3: TGTGCCAGCAGCAAGGATCGAAGACTGTTTTTT.

This clonotype was observed a few times. The chain is built from TRBV6-5 and TRBJ1-1; possibly TRBD1 for D (6 bases). V was trimmed by 2 bases and J by 6 bases, leaving 13 bases between them. This CDR3 comprises 14 residues. The V gene's germline CDR1 is MNHEY and CDR2 SVGAGI. The CDR3 bases are TGTGCCAGCAGTTACCCCGAGAGGGGGGCTGAAGCTTTCTTT. Its protein is CASSYPERGAEAFF.

J is TRBJ1-1 and V is TRBV7-9, with D unresolved. The CDR3 runs to 15 residues. Germline loops: CDR1 SEHNR, CDR2 FQNEAQ (reference sequence). V was cut by 5 bases and J by 6 bases, with 19 bases left in between. The CDR3 region has the DNA TGTGCCAGCAGCCCCCTAGCTGGGGAATGGTCTGAAGCTTTCTTT. Translating it yields CASSPLAGEWSEAFF.

The V and J genes are TRBV6-2 or TRBV6-3 and TRBJ1-1, with D tentatively TRBD1 (5 bases). Trimming removed 4 bases at V and 6 bases at J, with 12 bases between. The CDR3 runs to 13 residues. Looked up from germline, CDR1 is MNHEY and CDR2 is SVGEGT. CDR3 sequence (DNA): TGTGCCAGCAGTTCCCCTACAGGATCTGAAGCTTTCTTT. Translated, it gives CASSSPTGSEAFF.

The rearrangement links TRBV27 to TRBJ1-4, with TRBD1 as a possible D gene (6 bases). The germline gives CDR1 MNHEY, CDR2 SMNVEV (reference sequence). The CDR3 contains 15 residues. V lost 1 base and J lost 6, with 12 bases in between. The CDR3, as DNA: TGTGCCAGCAGTTTATTGGGGGGGCAGTATGAAAAACTGTTTTTT. Its translation: CASSLLGGQYEKLFF.

This clonotype was counted only a few times. Here the CDR3 DNA reads TGTGCCAGCAGTCGGGACTTTACCTACGAGCAGTACTTC. It encodes CASSRDFTYEQYF. The gene calls are TRBV7-2 and TRBJ2-7; D is perhaps TRBD2 (6 bases). From germline, CDR1 is SGHTA and CDR2 FQGNSA. The CDR3 is 13 residues long. With 6 bases removed from V and 2 bases from J, the gap between germline ends came to 11 bases.

V gene TRBV7-3 combines with J gene TRBJ1-6, with D possibly TRBD1 on 5 matching bases. In germline, CDR1 is SGHTA, CDR2 FQGTGA. V shed 5 bases and J shed 7 bases, with 15 bases lying between them. The CDR3 runs 15 residues. The CDR3 reads CASSVGHDFNSPLHF. The CDR3 nucleotides are TGTGCCAGCAGCGTAGGACATGATTTCAATTCACCCCTCCACTTT. The whole variable domain, filled in from reference TRBV7-3 and TRBJ1-6, reads GAGVSQTPSNKVTEKGKYVELRCDPISGHTALYWYRQSLGQGPEFLIYFQGTGAADDSGLPNDRFFAVRPEGSVSTLKIQRTERGDSAVYLCASSVGHDFNSPLHFGNGTRLTVT.

This clonotype showed up many times. An end of the junction does not agree with germline; a read error may underlie this. V usage is TRBV2 and J usage is TRBJ2-7; TRBD1 might be the D (5 bases). The germline V gene has CDR1 SNHLY and CDR2 FYNNEI. CDR3 length equals 13 residues. The chain's CDR3 is CASTPPSYGASHF. Here the CDR3 DNA reads TGTGCCAGCACCCCCCCTTCGTATGGGGCATCGCACTTC.

This chain connects TRBV11-2 to TRBJ2-7, with D possibly called TRBD1 or TRBD2 (6 bases each). CDR1 and CDR2 (germline): SGHAT, FQNNGV. This CDR3 contains 17 residues. V was pared by 0 bases and J by 7 bases, with 22 bases between. For the CDR3, the DNA is TGTGCCAGCAGCTTAGATCCTAAGCGTTGGGGGGCAAGGGAGCAGTACTTC. Residues: CASSLDPKRWGAREQYF.

The V gene is TRBV20-1, the J gene TRBJ1-2; no reliable D call. The germline gives CDR1 DFQATT, CDR2 SNEGSKA (reference sequence). CDR3 length: 12 amino acids. V lost 6 bases and J lost 4, with 12 bases in between. For the CDR3, the DNA is TGCAGTGCCACTAGACGGGGCTATGGCTACACCTTC. Its protein is CSATRRGYGYTF.

This clonotype showed up many times. This sequence joins TRBV27 and TRBJ1-6, with 12 bases that match TRBD1. V was pared by 9 bases and J by 9 bases, with 6 bases of the junction left unmatched. The CDR3 is 14 amino acids. Germline CDR1 MNHEY, CDR2 SMNVEV (reference sequence). CDR3 loop: CASRDRGLFSPLHF. CDR3 nucleotides: TGTGCCAGTCGGGACAGGGGGCTATTTTCACCCCTCCACTTT.

This clonotype was recorded many times. The chain is built from TRBV2 and TRBJ2-7; D perhaps matches TRBD2 (6 bases). Trimming cost V 10 bases and J 0 bases, with 16 bases left between them. The germline gives CDR1 SNHLY, CDR2 FYNNEI. The CDR3 covers 14 residues. The CDR3 loop reads CATLWATSSYEQYF. CDR3 coding DNA: TGTGCCACCCTTTGGGCGACTAGCTCCTACGAGCAGTACTTC. The full variable domain, in which reference TRBV2 and TRBJ2-7 provide the parts outside the CDR3, is EPEVTQTPSHQVTQMGQEVILRCVPISNHLYFYWYRQILGQKVEFLVSFYNNEISEKSEIFDDQFSVERPDGSNFTLKIRSTKLEDSAMYFCATLWATSSYEQYFGPGTRLTVT.

The chain employs TRBV19 and TRBJ1-3, with D maybe TRBD1 (5 bases). This CDR3 spans 15 amino acids. Per the germline V gene, CDR1 is LNHDA and CDR2 is SQIVND (reference sequence). Trimming took 7 bases from V and 4 from J, leaving 17 bases between them. The DNA for the CDR3 is TGTGCCAGTACCCGGCGCAGGGTGGACGGAAACACCATATATTTT. Its protein is CASTRRRVDGNTIYF.

This chain links TRBV12-3 or TRBV12-4 with TRBJ1-5, with TRBD1 as a possible D gene (6 bases). CDR3 length equals 15 residues. V lost 3 bases, J lost 2 bases, and 11 bases lay in between. The CDR3 spells CASSFMSGGNQPQHF. DNA for the CDR3: TGTGCCAGCAGTTTTATGTCAGGGGGCAATCAGCCCCAGCATTTT.

The genes are TRBV20-1 and TRBJ1-2, with D unclear. Trimming pared 3 bases from V and 4 bases from J, leaving 6 bases between. The CDR3 contains 11 residues. Germline V lookup: CDR1 DFQATT, CDR2 SNEGSKA (reference sequence). The CDR3 nucleotides read TGCAGTGCTAGTGGCAGCTATGGCTACACCTTC. Its translation is CSASGSYGYTF.

The rearrangement joins TRBV2 to TRBJ2-1; perhaps TRBD1 as D (6 bases). Trimming shortened V by 1 base and J by 10 bases, and 11 bases separated the two germline ends. The germline gives CDR1 SNHLY, CDR2 FYNNEI. This CDR3 is built from 13 residues. The CDR3 protein is CASSEVAGTEQFF. CDR3 coding DNA: TGTGCCAGCAGTGAAGTCGCCGGGACAGAGCAGTTCTTC.